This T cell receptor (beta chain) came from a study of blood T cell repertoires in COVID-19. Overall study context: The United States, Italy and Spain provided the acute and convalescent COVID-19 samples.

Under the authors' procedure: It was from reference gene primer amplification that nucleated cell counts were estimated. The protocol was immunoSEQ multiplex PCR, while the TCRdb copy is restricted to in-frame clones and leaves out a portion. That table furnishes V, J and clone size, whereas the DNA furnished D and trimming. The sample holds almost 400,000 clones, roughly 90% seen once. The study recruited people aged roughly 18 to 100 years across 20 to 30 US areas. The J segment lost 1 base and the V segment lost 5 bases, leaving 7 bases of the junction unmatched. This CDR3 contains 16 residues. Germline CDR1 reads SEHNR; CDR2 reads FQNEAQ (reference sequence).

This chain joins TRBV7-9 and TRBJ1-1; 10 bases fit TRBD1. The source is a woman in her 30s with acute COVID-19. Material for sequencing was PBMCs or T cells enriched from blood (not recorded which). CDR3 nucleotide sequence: TGTGCCAGCAGCCCTGACCGGACAGGGGGGAACACTGAAGCTTTCTTT. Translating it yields CASSPDRTGGNTEAFF.